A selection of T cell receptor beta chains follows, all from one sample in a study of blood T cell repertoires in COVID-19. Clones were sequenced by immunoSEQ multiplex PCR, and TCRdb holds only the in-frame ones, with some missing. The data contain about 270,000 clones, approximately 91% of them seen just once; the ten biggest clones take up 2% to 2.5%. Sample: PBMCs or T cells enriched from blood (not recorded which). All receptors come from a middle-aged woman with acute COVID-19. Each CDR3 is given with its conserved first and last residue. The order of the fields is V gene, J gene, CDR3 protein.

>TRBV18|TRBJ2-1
CASSPVGQVLRDEQFF
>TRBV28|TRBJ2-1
CASSLSSPRGNEQFF
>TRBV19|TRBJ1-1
CASSIPRVAEAFF
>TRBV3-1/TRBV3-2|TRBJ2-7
CASSQDVVRSREQYF
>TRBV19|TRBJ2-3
CASSTYLTSTDTQYF
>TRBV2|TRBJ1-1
CASSEWQGAFF
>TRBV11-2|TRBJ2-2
CASSSRTSQNTGELFF
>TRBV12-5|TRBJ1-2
CASGPGLPYGYTF
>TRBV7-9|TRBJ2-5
CASSSLETQYF
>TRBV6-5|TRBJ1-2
CASSSRDSLKPGYTF
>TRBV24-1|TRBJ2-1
CATSDLGSGSSYNEQFF
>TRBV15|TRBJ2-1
CATSREWSSGGSYNEQFF
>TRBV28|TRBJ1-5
CASSKTGTGDQPQHF
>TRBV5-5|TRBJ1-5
CASSLVNINQPQHF
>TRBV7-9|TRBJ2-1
CASSFGEMNNEQFF